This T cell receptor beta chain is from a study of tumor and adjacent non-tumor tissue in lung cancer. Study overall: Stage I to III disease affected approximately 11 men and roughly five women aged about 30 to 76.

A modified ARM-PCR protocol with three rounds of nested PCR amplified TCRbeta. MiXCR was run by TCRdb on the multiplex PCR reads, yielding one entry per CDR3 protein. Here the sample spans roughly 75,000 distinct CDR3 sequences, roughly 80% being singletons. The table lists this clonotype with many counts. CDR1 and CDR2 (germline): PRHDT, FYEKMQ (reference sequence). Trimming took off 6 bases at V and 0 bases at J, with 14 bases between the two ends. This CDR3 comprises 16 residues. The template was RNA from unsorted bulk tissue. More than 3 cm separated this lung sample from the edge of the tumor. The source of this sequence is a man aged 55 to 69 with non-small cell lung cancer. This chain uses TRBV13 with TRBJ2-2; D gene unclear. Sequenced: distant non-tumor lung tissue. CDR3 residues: CASSYDRVSNTGELFF. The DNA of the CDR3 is TGTGCCAGCAGTTACGATAGGGTCTCGAACACCGGGGAGCTGTTTTTT.